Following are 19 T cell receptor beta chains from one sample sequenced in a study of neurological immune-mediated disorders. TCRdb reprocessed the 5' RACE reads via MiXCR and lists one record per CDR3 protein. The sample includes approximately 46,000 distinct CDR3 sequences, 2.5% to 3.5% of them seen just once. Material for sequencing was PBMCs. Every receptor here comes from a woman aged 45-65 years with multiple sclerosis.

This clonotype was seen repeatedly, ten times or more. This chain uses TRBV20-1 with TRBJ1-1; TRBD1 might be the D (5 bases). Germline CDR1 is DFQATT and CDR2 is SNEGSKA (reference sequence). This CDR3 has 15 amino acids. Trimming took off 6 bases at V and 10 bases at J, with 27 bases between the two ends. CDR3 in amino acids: CSASIPGREKAVAFF. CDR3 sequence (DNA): TGCAGTGCCAGTATACCGGGACGAGAAAAGGCGGTAGCTTTCTTT.

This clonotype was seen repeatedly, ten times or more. CDR3 sequence (DNA): TGTGCCAGCAGTAAAGCGCTAGCGGGGGGATTCACAGATACGCAGTATTTT. Translation: CASSKALAGGFTDTQYF. The chain employs TRBV12-3 or TRBV12-4 and TRBJ2-3, with 11 bases that match TRBD2. The junction had 9 bases not matched to a gene; V was cut back by 5 bases and J by 2 bases. The CDR3 has 17 amino acids.

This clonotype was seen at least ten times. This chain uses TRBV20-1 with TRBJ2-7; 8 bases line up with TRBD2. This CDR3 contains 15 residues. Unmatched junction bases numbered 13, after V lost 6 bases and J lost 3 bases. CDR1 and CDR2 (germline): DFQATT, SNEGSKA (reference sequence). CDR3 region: CSARPLTSADYEQYF. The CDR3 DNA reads TGCAGTGCACGCCCACTGACTAGCGCGGACTACGAGCAGTACTTC.

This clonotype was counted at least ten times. The CDR3 DNA reads as TGTGCCAGCAGACTGGGTGGGCTGTTACAAGATGGCTACACCTTC. Amino acid sequence: CASRLGGLLQDGYTF. This chain joins TRBV6-5 and TRBJ1-2; D not certain. V gave up 6 bases and J gave up 6 bases, with 20 bases separating them. The CDR3 is 15 amino acids. The germline V gene encodes CDR1 MNHEY and CDR2 SVGAGI.

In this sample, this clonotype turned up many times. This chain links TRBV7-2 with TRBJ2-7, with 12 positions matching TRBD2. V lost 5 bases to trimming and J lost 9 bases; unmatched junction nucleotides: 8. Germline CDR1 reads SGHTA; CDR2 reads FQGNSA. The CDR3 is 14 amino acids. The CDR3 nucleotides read TGTGCCAGCAGCCCTGAGACTAGCGGGAGACTGCAGTACTTC. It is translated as CASSPETSGRLQYF. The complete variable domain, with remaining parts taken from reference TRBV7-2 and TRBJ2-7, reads GAGVSQSPSNKVTEKGKDVELRCDPISGHTALYWYRQSLGQGLEFLIYFQGNSAPDKSGLPSDRFSAERTGGSVSTLTIQRTQQEDSAVYLCASSPETSGRLQYFGPGTRLTVT.

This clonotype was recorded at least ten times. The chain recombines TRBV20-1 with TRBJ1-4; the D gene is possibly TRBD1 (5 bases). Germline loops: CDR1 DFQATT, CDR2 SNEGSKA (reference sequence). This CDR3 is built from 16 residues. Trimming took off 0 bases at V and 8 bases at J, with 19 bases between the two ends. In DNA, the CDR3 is TGCAGTGCTAGAGATCGGTCGGGGGAACGTGGGGAAAAACTGTTTTTT. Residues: CSARDRSGERGEKLFF.

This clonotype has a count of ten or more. The CDR3 DNA follows: TGCAGTGCTAGAGACGACAGGGCGGGAGAGACCCAGTACTTC. This codes for CSARDDRAGETQYF. V usage is TRBV20-1 and J usage is TRBJ2-5; 7 bases align to TRBD1. J was trimmed by 4 bases and V by 0 bases; bases with no gene match: 5. The CDR3 covers 14 residues. CDR1 DFQATT and CDR2 SNEGSKA come from the germline V gene (reference sequence).

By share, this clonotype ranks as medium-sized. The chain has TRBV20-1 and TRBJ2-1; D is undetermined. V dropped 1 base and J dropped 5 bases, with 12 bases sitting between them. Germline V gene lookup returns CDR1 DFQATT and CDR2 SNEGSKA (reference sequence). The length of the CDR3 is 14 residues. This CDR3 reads CSARVPRANNEQFF. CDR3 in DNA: TGCAGTGCTAGAGTTCCTAGGGCTAACAATGAGCAGTTCTTC.

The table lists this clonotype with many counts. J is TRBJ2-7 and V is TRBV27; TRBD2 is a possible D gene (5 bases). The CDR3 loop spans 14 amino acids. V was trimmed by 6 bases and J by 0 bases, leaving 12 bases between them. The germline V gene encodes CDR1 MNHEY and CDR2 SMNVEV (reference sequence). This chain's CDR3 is CASRALGGSYEQYF. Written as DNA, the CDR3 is TGTGCCAGCAGAGCTCTAGGAGGCTCCTACGAGCAGTACTTC.

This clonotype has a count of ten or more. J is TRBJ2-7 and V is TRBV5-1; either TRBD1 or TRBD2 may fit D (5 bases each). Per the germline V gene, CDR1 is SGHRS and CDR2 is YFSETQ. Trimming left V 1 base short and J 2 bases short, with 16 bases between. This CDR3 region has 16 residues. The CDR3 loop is CASSLSSRRDPYEQYF. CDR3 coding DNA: TGCGCCAGCAGCTTGTCAAGTCGACGGGACCCCTACGAGCAGTACTTC.

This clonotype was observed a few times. The CDR3 loop is CASSPGVGDGYTF. The CDR3 DNA reads TGCGCCAGCAGCCCTGGGGTTGGCGATGGCTACACCTTC. The chain links TRBV5-1 to TRBJ1-2; D not resolved. The V gene's germline CDR1 is SGHRS and CDR2 YFSETQ. The CDR3 length is 13 residues. Between the trimmed V and J ends, which lost 4 bases and 6 bases, there was a span of 13 bases.

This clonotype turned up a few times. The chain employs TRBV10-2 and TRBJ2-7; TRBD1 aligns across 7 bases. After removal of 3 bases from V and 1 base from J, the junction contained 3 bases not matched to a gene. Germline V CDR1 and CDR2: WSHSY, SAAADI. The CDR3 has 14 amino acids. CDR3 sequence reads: CASSEAGGSYEQYF. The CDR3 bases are TGCGCCAGCAGTGAAGCAGGGGGATCCTACGAGCAGTACTTC.

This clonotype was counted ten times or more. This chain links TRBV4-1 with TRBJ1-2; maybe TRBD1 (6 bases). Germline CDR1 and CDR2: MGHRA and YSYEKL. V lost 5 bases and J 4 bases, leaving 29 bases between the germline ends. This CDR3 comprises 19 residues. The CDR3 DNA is TGCGCCAGCAGCTTTGATCTGGACAGAGCCATCATCGTTGGCTATGGCTACACCTTC. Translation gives CASSFDLDRAIIVGYGYTF.

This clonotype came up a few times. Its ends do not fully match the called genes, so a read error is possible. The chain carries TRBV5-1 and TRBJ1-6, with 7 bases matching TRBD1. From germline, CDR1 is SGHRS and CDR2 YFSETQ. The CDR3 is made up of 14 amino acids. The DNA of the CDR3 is TGCGCCAGCAGAATCGAGGGGGCGGAATCAACCCTCAACTTT. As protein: CASRIEGAESTLNF.

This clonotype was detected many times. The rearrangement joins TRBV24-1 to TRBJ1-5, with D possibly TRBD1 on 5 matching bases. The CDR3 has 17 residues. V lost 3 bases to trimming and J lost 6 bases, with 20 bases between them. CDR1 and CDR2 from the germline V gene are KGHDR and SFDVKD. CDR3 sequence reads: CATSDHRGEREIQPQHF. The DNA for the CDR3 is TGTGCCACCAGTGATCACCGAGGGGAGAGGGAGATTCAGCCCCAGCATTTT.

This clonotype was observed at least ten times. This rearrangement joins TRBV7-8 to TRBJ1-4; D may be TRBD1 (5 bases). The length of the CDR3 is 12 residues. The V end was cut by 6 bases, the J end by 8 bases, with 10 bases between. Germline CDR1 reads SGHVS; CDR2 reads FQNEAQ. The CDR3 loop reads CASRTDSEKLFF. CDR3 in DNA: TGTGCCAGCAGAACAGACAGCGAAAAACTGTTTTTT. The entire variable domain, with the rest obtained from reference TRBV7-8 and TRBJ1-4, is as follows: GAGVSQSPRYKVAKRGQDVALRCDPISGHVSLFWYQQALGQGPEFLTYFQNEAQLDKSGLPSDRFFAERPEGSVSTLKIQRTQQEDSAVYLCASRTDSEKLFFGSGTQLSVL.

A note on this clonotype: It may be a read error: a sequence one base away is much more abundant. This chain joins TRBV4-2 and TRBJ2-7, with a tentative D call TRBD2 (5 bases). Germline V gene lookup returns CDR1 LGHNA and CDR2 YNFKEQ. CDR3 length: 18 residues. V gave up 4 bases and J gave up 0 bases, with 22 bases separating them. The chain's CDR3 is CASSLRVLEERSSYEQYF. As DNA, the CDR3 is TGTGCCAGCAGCCTTCGAGTACTAGAGGAACGTAGCTCCTACGAGCAGTACTTC.

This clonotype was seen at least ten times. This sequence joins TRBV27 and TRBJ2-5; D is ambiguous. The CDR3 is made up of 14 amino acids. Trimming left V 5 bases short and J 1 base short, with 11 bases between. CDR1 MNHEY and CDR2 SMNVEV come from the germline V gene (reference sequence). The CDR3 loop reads CASSPSARQETQYF. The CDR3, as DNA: TGTGCCAGCAGTCCATCGGCTCGCCAAGAGACCCAGTACTTC.

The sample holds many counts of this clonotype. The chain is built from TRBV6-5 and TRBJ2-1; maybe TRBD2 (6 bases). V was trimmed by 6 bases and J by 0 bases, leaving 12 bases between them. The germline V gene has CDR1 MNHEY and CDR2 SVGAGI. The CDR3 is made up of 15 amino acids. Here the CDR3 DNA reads TGTGCCAGCAGGACCGGGACTCTCTCCTACAATGAGCAGTTCTTC. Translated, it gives CASRTGTLSYNEQFF.